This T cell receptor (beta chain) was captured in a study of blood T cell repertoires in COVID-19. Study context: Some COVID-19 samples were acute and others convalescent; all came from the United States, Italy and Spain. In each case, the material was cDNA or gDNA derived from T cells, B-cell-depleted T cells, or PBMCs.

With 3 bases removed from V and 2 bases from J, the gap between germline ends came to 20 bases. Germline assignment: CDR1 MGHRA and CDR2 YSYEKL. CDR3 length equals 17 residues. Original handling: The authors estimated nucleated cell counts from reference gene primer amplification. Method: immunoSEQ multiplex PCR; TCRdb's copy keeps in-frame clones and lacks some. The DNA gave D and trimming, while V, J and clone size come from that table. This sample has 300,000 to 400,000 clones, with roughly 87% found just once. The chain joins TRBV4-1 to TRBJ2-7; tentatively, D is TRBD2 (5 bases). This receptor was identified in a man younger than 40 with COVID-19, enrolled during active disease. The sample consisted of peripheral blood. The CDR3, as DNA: TGCGCCAGCAGCCAGCTGCTGGGAGTTGTTACTCCCTACGAGCAGTACTTC. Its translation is CASSQLLGVVTPYEQYF.